Reported below is one T cell receptor (beta chain). This specimen belongs to a study of OX40 agonist ivuxolimab in advanced cancers. This CDR3 contains 15 residues. The germline CDR1 and CDR2 sequences are LGHNT and FRNRAP. The V gene end was trimmed by 6 bases and the J gene end by 2 bases; junction bases not matched to a gene: 3. The table came from immunoSEQ multiplex PCR; TCRdb's copy has only in-frame clones and leaves some out. The table has around 76,000 clones, 85% seen once. The source was CD4+ or CD8+ T cells sorted from blood, collected in a trial of the OX40 agonist ivuxolimab. This receptor was obtained from an adult with an advanced solid tumor such as melanoma, head and neck, liver or kidney cancer. The chain recombines TRBV12-5 with TRBJ2-1; 11 bases map to TRBD1. The CDR3 sequence: CASGTGQGAYNEQFF. In nucleotides, the CDR3 is TGTGCTAGTGGGACGGGACAGGGGGCCTACAATGAGCAGTTCTTC.